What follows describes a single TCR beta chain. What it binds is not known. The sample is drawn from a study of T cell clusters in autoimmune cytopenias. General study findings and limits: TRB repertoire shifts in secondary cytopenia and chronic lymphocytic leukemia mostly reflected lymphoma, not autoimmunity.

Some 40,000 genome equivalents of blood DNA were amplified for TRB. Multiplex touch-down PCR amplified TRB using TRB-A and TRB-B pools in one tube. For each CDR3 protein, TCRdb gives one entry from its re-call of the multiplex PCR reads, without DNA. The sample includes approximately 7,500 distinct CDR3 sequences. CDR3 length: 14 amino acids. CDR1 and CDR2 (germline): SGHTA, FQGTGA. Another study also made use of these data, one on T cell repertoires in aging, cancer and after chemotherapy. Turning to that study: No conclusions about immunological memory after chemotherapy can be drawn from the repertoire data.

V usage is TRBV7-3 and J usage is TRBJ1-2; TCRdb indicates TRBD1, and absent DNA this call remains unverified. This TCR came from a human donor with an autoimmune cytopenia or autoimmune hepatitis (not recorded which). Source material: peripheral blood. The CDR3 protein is CASSLLGTGDGYTF.